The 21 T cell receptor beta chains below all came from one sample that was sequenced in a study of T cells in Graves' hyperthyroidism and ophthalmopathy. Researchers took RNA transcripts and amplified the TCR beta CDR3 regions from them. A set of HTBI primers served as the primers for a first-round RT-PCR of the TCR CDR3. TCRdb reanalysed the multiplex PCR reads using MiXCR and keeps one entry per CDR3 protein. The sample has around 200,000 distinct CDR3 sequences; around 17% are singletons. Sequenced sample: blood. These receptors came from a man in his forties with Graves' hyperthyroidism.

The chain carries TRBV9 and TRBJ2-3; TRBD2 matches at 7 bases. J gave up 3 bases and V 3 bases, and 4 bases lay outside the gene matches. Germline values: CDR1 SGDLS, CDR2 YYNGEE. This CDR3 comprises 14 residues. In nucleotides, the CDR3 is TGTGCCAGCAGCGGCGGGGGAAAAACAGATACGCAGTATTTT. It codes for CASSGGGKTDTQYF.

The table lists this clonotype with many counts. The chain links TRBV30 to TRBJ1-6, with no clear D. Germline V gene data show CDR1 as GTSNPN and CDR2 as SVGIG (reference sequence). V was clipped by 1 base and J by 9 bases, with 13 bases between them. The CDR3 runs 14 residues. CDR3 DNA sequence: TGTGCCTGGAGTGGCGCCCTGAGAGGTTCACCCCTCCACTTT. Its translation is CAWSGALRGSPLHF. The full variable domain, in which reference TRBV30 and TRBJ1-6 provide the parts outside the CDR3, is SQTIHQWPATLVQPVGSPLSLECTVEGTSNPNLYWYRQAAGRGLQLLFYSVGIGQISSEVPQNLSASRPQDRQFILSSKKLLLSDSGFYLCAWSGALRGSPLHFGNGTRLTVT.

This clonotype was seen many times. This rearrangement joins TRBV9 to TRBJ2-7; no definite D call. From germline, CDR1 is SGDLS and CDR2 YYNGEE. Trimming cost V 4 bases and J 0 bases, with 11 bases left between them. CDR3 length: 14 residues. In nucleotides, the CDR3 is TGTGCCAGCAGCCAAAAAGGTTTCTCCTACGAGCAGTACTTC. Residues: CASSQKGFSYEQYF. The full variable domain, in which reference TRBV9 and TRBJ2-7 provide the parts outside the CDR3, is DSGVTQTPKHLITATGQRVTLRCSPRSGDLSVYWYQQSLDQGLQFLIQYYNGEERAKGNILERFSAQQFPDLHSELNLSSLELGDSALYFCASSQKGFSYEQYFGPGTRLTVT.

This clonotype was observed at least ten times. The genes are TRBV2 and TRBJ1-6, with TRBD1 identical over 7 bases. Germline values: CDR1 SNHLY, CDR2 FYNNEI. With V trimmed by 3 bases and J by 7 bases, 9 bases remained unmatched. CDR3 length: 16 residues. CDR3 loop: CASSDVGPGGNSPLHF. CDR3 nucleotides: TGTGCCAGCAGTGATGTCGGGCCAGGGGGAAATTCACCCCTCCACTTT.

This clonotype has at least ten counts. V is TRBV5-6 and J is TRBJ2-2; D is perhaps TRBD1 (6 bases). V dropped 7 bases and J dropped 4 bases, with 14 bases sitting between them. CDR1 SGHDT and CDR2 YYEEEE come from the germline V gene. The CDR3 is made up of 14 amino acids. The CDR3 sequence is CASYTTGFTGELFF. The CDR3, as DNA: TGTGCCAGCTATACCACAGGGTTCACCGGGGAGCTGTTTTTT.

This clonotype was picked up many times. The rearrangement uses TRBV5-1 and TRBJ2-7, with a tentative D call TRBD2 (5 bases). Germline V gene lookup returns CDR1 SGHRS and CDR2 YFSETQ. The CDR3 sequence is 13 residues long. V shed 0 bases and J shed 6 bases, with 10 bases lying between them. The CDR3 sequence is CASSLEDAGEQYF. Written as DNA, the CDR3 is TGCGCCAGCAGCTTGGAGGACGCGGGCGAGCAGTACTTC.

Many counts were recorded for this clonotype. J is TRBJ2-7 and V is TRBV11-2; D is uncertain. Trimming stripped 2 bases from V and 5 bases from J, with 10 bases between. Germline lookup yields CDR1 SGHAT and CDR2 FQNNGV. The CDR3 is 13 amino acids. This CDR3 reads CASSLRHPNEQYF. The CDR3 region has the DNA TGTGCCAGCAGCTTACGACACCCCAACGAGCAGTACTTC.

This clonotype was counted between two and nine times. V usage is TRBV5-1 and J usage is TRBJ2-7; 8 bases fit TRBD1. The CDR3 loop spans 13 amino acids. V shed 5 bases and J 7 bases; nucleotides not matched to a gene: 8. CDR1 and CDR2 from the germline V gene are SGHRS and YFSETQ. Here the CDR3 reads CASRGTGDMEQYF. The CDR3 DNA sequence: TGCGCCAGCAGAGGGACAGGTGATATGGAGCAGTACTTC.

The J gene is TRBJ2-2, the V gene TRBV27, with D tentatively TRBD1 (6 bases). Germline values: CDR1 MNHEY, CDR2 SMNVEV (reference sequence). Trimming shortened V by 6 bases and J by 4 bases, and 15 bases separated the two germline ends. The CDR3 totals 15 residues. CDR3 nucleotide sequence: TGTGCCAGCAGGAGTCAAGGACAGAGCACCGGGGAGCTGTTTTTT. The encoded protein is CASRSQGQSTGELFF.

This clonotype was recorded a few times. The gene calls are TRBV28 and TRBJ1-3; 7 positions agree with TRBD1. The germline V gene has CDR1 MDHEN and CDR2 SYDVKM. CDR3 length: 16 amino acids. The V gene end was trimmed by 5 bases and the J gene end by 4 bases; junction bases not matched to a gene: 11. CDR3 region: CASSRPPTGTGNTIYF. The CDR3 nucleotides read TGTGCCAGCAGTCGCCCCCCGACAGGGACCGGAAACACCATATATTTT. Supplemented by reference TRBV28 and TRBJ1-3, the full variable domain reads DVKVTQSSRYLVKRTGEKVFLECVQDMDHENMFWYRQDPGLGLRLIYFSYDVKMKEKGDIPEGYSVSREKKERFSLILESASTNQTSMYLCASSRPPTGTGNTIYFGEGSWLTVV.

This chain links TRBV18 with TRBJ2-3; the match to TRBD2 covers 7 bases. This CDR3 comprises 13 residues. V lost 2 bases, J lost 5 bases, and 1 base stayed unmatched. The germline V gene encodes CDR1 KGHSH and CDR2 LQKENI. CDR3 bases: TGTGCCAGCTCACCAGCGGGAGAAGATACGCAGTATTTT. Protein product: CASSPAGEDTQYF.

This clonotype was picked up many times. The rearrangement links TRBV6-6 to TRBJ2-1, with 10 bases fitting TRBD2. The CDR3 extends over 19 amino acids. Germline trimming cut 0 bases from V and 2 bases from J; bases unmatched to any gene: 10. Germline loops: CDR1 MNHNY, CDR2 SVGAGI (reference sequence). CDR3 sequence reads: CASSYSVAGGLSAYNEQFF. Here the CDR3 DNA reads TGTGCCAGCAGTTACTCGGTAGCGGGGGGCTTATCGGCCTACAATGAGCAGTTCTTC.

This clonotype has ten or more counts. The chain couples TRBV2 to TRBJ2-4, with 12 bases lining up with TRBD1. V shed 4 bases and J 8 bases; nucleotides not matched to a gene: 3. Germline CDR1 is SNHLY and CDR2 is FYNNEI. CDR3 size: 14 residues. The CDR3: CASSVGQGAHIQYF. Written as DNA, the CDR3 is TGTGCCAGCAGTGTGGGACAGGGGGCTCACATTCAGTACTTC.

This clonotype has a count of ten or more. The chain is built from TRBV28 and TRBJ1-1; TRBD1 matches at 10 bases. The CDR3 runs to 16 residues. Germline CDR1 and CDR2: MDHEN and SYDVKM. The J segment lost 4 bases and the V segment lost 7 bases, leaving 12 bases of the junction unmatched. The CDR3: CASTPGQGIPSTEAFF. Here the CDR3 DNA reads TGTGCCAGCACTCCGGGACAGGGGATTCCGAGCACTGAAGCTTTCTTT.

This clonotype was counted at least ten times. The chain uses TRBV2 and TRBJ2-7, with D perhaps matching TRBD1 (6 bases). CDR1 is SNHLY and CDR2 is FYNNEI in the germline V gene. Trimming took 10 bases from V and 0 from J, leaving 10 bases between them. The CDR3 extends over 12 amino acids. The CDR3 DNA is TGTGCCACCGTGGACAGCTCCTACGAGCAGTACTTC. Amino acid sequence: CATVDSSYEQYF.

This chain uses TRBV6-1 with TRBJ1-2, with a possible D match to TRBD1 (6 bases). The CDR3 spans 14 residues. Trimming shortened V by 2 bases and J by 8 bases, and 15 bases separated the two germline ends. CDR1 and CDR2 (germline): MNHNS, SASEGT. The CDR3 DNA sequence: TGTGCCAGCAGTGAACACGGGGGGCATAAAGGCTACACCTTC. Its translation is CASSEHGGHKGYTF.

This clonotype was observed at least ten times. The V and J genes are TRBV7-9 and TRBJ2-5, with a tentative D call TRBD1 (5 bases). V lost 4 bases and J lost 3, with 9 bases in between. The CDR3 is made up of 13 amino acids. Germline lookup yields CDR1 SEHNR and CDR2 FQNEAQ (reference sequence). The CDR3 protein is CASSSDKEETQYF. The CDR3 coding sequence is TGTGCCAGCAGCTCGGACAAAGAAGAGACCCAGTACTTC.

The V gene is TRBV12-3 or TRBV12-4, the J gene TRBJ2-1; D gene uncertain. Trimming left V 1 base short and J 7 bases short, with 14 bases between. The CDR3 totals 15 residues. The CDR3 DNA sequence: TGTGCCAGCAGTTTAGTGCACAGCCTGACGAATGAGCAGTTCTTC. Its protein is CASSLVHSLTNEQFF.

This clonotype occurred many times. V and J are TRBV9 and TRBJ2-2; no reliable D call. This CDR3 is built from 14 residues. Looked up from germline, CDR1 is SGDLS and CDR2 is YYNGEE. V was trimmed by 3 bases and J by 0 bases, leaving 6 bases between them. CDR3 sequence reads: CASSGQANTGELFF. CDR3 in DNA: TGTGCCAGCAGCGGGCAGGCGAACACCGGGGAGCTGTTTTTT.

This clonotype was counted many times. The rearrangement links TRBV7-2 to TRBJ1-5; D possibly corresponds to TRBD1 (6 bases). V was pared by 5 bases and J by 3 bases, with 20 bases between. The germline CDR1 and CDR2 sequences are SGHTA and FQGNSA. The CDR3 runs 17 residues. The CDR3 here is CASSPKGQIWDNQPQHF. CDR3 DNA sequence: TGTGCCAGCAGCCCCAAAGGACAGATCTGGGACAATCAGCCCCAGCATTTT.

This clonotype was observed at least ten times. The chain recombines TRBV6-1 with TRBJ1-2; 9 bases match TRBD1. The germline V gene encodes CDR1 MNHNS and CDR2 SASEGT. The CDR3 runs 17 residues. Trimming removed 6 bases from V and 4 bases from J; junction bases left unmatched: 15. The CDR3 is CASRPGTGISLSYGYTF. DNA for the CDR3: TGTGCCAGCAGGCCCGGGACAGGGATCTCCTTAAGCTATGGCTACACCTTC.